This T cell receptor (beta chain) was observed in a study of blood T cell repertoires in COVID-19 (TCRdb year 2020). A note on the overall study: Samples covering the acute and convalescent phases of COVID-19 were provided by collaborators in the United States, Italy and Spain. The prospective study material was composed of cDNA or gDNA derived from T cells, B-cell-depleted T cells, or PBMCs. Deeply sampled blood TCRbeta repertoires from subjects exposed to, actively infected with, or recovered from COVID-19 were included in the dataset. The repertoires were released in a freely available public database meant as a resource for research on the immune response to SARS-CoV-2. Samples were obtained from the ongoing ImmuneRACE study (first 160 participants) and from over 1,000 subjects provided by 6 global collaborators. A de-identified subject ID, COVID-19 status, age in years and sex were almost always included in the sample metadata. Where HLA class I and class II types were available, the types were taken from metadata supplied by the sample provider, not from assay-based typing. Overall study outcomes, separate from this receptor: Clinical and demographic metadata were provided uncurated, with the amount varying by source and participant.

The immunoSEQ Assay, a bias-controlled multiplex PCR, was used to amplify TCRbeta CDR3 regions from genomic DNA. Concerning the study's data processing: Within the assay, amplification of reference gene primers was used to estimate how many nucleated cells each sample contained. To quantify the absolute abundance of each unique TCRbeta CDR3 rearrangement, sequence reads were collapsed and filtered. For each sample, productive Simpson clonality was calculated as the square root of Simpson's diversity index over productive rearrangements. TCRdb re-hosts the immuneACCESS table, in-frame sequences only. Its copies lack some clones; in the studies checked, an unresolved V gene accounts for under half of them, and the cause for the rest is not known. V and J calls and clone size are copied from that table; D and trimming were computed from the DNA. The sample table contains about 250,000 clones; only one count was recorded for 88% of them. The ten most abundant clones make up over 1.1% of the sample.

The collaborating institutions used their own protocols to collect whole blood in K2EDTA tubes. For TCRbeta analysis, collaborators shipped samples as frozen whole blood, isolated PBMCs, or DNA extracted from either of those sample types. From the cysteine through the phenylalanine, the CDR3 covers 16 amino acids. Just the 48-base CDR3 DNA is kept, in frame starting at base 1. The germline V gene gives CDR1 as ENHRY and CDR2 as SYGVKD. At the junction V is shortened by 3 bases and J by 6 bases; bases outside the gene matches: 8. With regard to this clone: What this receptor recognizes is not known. Per-base qualities were not stored, and no clone one base away is much larger.

The sequence was obtained from a man aged 80 or over with acute or convalescent COVID-19. The sequence joins TRBV10-3 to TRBJ2-1, with 10 bases aligning to TRBD2. Sequencing was carried out using peripheral blood. The CDR3 protein is CAISDSGGDASNEQFF. The DNA reads TGTGCCATCAGTGACAGCGGGGGGGACGCCTCCAATGAGCAGTTCTTC.